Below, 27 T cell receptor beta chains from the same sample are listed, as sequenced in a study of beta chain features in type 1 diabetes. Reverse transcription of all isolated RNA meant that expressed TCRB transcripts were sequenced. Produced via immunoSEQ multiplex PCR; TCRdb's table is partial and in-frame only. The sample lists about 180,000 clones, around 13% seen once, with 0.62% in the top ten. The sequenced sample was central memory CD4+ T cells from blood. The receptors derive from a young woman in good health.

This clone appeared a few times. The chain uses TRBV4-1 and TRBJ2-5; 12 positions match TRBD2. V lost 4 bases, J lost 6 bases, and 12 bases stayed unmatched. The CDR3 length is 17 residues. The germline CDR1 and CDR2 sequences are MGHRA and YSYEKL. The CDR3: CASSLRLAGDEGKTQYF. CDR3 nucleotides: TGCGCCAGCAGCCTACGACTAGCGGGAGATGAGGGGAAGACCCAGTACTTC.

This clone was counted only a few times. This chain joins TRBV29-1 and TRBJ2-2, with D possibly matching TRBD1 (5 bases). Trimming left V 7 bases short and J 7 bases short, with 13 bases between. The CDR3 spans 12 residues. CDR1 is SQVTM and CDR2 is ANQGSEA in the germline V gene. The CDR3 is CSDRRRGGELFF. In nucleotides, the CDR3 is TGCAGCGACAGGAGAAGGGGCGGGGAGCTGTTTTTT.

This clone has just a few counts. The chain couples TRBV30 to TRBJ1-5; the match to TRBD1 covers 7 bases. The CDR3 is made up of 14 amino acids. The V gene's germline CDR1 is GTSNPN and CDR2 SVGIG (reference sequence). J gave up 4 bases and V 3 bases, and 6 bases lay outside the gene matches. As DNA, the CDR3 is TGTGCCTGGAGCACAGGACAGGCGAATCAGCCCCAGCATTTT. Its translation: CAWSTGQANQPQHF. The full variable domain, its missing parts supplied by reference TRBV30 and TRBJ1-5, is SQTIHQWPATLVQPVGSPLSLECTVEGTSNPNLYWYRQAAGRGLQLLFYSVGIGQISSEVPQNLSASRPQDRQFILSSKKLLLSDSGFYLCAWSTGQANQPQHFGDGTRLSIL.

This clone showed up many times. The CDR3 DNA is TGCGCCAGCAGCCAAGATCACAGGGCAGGCGGCTACACCTTC. It codes for CASSQDHRAGGYTF. The chain recombines TRBV4-3 with TRBJ1-2; maybe TRBD1 (6 bases). Trimming pared 0 bases from V and 8 bases from J, leaving 13 bases between. From germline, CDR1 is LGHNA and CDR2 YSLEER. CDR3 length equals 14 residues.

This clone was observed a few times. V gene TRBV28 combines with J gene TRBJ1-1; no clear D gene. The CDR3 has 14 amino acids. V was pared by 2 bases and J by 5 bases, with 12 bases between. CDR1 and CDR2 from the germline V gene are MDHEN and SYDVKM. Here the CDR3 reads CASSLTVGGTEAFF. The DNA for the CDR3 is TGTGCCAGCAGTTTAACAGTGGGTGGTACTGAAGCTTTCTTT.

As DNA, the CDR3 is TGTGCCAGCAGAAAGGACATGAACACTGAAGCTTTCTTT. This translates into CASRKDMNTEAFF. J is TRBJ1-1 and V is TRBV6-4; TRBD1 might be the D (5 bases). V lost 6 bases and J 0 bases, leaving 8 bases between the germline ends. In germline, CDR1 is MRHNA, CDR2 SNTAGT. The CDR3 spans 13 residues.

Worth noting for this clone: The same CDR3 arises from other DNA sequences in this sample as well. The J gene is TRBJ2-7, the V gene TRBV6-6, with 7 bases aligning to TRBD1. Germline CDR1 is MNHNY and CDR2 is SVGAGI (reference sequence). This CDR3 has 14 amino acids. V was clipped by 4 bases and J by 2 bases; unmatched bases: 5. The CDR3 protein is CASSLRQGPYEQYF. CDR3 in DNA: TGTGCCAGCAGTTTAAGACAGGGCCCCTACGAGCAGTACTTC.

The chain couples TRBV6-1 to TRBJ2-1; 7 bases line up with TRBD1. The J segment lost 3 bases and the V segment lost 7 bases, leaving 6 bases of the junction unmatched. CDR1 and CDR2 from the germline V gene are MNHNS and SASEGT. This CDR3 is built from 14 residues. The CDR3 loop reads CASNRQGLYNEQFF. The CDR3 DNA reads TGTGCCAGCAACCGACAGGGTCTCTACAATGAGCAGTTCTTC.

Here the CDR3 reads CASSSWTGRNTEAFF. DNA for the CDR3: TGTGCCAGCAGCTCGTGGACAGGGAGGAACACTGAAGCTTTCTTT. The gene calls are TRBV5-4 and TRBJ1-1; 8 bases are shared with TRBD1. The CDR3 length is 15 residues. Germline CDR1 reads SGHNT; CDR2 reads YYREEE (reference sequence). V was pared by 3 bases and J by 1 base, with 5 bases of the junction left unmatched.

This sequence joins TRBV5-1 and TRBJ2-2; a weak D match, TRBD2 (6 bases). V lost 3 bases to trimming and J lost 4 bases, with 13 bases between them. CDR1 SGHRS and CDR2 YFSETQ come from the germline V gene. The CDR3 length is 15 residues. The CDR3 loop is CASSYGRSGTGELFF. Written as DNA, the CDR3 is TGCGCCAGCAGCTATGGGAGGTCTGGCACCGGGGAGCTGTTTTTT.

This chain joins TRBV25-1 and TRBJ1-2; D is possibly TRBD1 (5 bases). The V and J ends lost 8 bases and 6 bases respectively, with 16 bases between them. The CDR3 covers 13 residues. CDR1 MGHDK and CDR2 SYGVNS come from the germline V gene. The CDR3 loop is CASAHTQVDGYTF. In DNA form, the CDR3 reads TGTGCCAGCGCGCATACACAGGTGGATGGCTACACCTTC.

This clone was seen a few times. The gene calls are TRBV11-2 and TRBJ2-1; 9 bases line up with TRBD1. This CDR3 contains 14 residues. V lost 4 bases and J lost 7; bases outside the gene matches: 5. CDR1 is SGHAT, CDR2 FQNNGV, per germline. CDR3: CASSSSDRGNEQFF. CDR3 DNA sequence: TGTGCCAGCAGCTCCTCGGACAGGGGAAATGAGCAGTTCTTC. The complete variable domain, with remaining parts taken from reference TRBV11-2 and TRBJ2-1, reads EAGVAQSPRYKIIEKRQSVAFWCNPISGHATLYWYQQILGQGPKLLIQFQNNGVVDDSQLPKDRFSAERLKGVDSTLKIQPAKLEDSAVYLCASSSSDRGNEQFFGPGTRLTVL.

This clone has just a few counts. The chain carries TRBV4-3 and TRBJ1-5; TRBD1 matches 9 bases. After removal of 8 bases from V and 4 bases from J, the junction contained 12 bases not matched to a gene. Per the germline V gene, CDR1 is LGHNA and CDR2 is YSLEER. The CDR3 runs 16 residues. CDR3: CASRRDLQGANQPQHF. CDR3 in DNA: TGCGCCAGCCGCCGAGACCTACAGGGGGCGAATCAGCCCCAGCATTTT.

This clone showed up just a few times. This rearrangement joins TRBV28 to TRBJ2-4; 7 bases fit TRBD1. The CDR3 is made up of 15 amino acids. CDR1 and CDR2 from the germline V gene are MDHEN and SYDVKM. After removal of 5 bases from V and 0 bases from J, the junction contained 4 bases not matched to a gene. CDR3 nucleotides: TGTGCCAGCAGTGAACAGGGGCTAGCCAAAAACATTCAGTACTTC. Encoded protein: CASSEQGLAKNIQYF.

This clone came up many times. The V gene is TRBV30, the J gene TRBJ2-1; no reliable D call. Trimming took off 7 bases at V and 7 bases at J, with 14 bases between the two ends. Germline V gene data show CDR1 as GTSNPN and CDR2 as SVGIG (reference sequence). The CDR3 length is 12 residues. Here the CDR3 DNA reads TGTGCCTTCGCGACCGGCGGAAATGAGCAGTTCTTC. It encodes CAFATGGNEQFF.

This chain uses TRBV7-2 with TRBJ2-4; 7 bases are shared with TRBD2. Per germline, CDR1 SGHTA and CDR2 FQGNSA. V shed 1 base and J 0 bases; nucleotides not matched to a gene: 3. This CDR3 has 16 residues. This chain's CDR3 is CASSLVIAGAKNIQYF. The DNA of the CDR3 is TGTGCCAGCAGCTTAGTCATAGCGGGAGCCAAAAACATTCAGTACTTC.

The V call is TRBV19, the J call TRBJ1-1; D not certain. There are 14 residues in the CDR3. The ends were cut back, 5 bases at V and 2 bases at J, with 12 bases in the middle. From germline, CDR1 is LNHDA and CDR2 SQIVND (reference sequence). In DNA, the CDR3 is TGTGCCAGTAGTTCTTTGGACTTTAACACTGAAGCTTTCTTT. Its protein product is CASSSLDFNTEAFF.

CDR3 sequence reads: CSVRTGLYGYTF. CDR3 bases: TGCAGCGTTCGGACAGGGCTTTATGGCTACACCTTC. This chain links TRBV29-1 with TRBJ1-2, with TRBD1 matching over 8 bases. CDR3 length equals 12 residues. The trim removed 5 bases at V and 5 bases at J, leaving 4 bases unmatched. In germline, CDR1 is SQVTM, CDR2 ANQGSEA.

The CDR3 loop reads CASSLRRGTGQYEQYF. CDR3 DNA: TGTGCCAGCAGCCTTAGGCGAGGGACAGGGCAGTACGAGCAGTACTTC. The chain has TRBV7-9 and TRBJ2-7; TRBD1 aligns across 9 bases. The germline CDR1 and CDR2 sequences are SEHNR and FQNEAQ (reference sequence). V was pared by 5 bases and J by 4 bases, with 12 bases of the junction left unmatched. The CDR3 loop spans 16 amino acids.

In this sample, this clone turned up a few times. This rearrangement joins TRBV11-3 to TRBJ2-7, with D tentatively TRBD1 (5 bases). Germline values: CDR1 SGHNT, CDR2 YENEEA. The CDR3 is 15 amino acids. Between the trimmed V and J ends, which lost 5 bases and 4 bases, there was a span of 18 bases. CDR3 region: CASSHDAGNPYEQYF. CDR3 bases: TGTGCCAGCAGCCACGACGCAGGGAACCCTTACGAGCAGTACTTC.

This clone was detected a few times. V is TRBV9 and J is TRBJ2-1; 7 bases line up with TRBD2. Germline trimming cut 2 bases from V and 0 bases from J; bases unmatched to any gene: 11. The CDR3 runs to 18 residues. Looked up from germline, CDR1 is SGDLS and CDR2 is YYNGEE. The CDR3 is CASSVTASGRSSYNEQFF. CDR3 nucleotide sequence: TGTGCCAGCAGCGTTACGGCTAGCGGACGGAGCTCCTACAATGAGCAGTTCTTC.

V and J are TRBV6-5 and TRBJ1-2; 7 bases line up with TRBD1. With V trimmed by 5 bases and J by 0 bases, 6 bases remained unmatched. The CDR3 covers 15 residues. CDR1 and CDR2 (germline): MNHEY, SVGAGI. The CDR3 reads CASSLGQPANYGYTF. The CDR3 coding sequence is TGTGCCAGCAGTCTGGGACAGCCAGCTAACTATGGCTACACCTTC.

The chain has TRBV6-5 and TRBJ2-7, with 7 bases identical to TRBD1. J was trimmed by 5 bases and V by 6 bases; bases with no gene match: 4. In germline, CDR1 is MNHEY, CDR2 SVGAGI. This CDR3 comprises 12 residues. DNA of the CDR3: TGTGCCAGCAGCGACAGGGCCAACGAGCAGTACTTC. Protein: CASSDRANEQYF.

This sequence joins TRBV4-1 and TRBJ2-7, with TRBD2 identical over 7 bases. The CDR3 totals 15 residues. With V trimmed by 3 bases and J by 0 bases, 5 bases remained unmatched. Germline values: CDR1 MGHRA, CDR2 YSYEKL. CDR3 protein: CASSQSGRVSYEQYF. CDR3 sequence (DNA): TGCGCCAGCAGCCAGTCGGGGAGGGTCTCCTACGAGCAGTACTTC.

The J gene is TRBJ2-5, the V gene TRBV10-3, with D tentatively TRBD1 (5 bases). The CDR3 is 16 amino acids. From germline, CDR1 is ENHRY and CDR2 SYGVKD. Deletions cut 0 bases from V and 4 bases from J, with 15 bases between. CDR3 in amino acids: CAISESPGFGRETQYF. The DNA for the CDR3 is TGTGCCATCAGTGAGTCCCCAGGGTTTGGCCGAGAGACCCAGTACTTC.

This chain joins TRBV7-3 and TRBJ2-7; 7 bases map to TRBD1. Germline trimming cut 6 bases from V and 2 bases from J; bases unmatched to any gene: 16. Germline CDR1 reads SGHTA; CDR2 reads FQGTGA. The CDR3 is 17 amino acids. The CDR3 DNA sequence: TGTGCCAGCAGTCTGAATTCAGGGGGAAGACTCCCCTACGAGCAGTACTTC. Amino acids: CASSLNSGGRLPYEQYF.

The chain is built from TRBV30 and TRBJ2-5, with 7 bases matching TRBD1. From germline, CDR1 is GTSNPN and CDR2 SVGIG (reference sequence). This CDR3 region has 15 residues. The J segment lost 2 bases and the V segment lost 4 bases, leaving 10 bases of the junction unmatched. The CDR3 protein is CAWILNGQAQETQYF. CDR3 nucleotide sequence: TGTGCCTGGATTTTAAACGGACAGGCGCAAGAGACCCAGTACTTC.